Given below is one T cell receptor (beta chain) in context. The data were obtained in a study of blood T cell repertoires in COVID-19. About the research overall: The samples span acute and convalescent COVID-19 from the United States, Italy and Spain. PBMCs, B-cell-depleted T cells, or T cells provided the cDNA or gDNA that made up the material.

Measured with immunoSEQ multiplex PCR; TCRdb has only the in-frame clones, and not every one. The table records about 180,000 clones, about three quarters of them present only once. CDR3 length: 15 residues. Germline lookup yields CDR1 SGHRS and CDR2 YFSETQ. The V gene end was trimmed by 4 bases and the J gene end by 10 bases; junction bases not matched to a gene: 12. The V and J genes are TRBV5-1 and TRBJ1-4, with 8 bases that match TRBD1. Sequencing input: peripheral blood. This TCR was recovered from a woman in her 70s with acute or convalescent COVID-19. The DNA of the CDR3 is TGCGCCAGCAGCCTCGACCCCATCACAGGGGGAAAACTGTTTTTT. It is translated as CASSLDPITGGKLFF.